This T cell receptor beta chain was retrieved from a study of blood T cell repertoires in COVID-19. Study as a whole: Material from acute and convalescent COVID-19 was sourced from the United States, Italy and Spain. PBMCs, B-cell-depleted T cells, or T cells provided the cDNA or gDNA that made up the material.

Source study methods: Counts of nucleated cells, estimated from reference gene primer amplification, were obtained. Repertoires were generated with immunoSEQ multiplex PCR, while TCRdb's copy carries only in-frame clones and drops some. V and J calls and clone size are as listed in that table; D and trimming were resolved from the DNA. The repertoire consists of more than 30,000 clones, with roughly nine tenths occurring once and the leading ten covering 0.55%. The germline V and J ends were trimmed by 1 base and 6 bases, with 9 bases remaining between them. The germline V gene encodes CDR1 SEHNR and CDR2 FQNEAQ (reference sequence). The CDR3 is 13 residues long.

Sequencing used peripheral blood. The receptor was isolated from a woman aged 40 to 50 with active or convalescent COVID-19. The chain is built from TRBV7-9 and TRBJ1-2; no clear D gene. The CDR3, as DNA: TGTGCCAGCAGCTTAGGAGGTGTCGATGGCTACACCTTC. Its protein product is CASSLGGVDGYTF.